This T cell receptor beta chain stems from a study of shared clonotypes between healthy human individuals. Study outcomes and limitations: Approximately 4.9% of naive CD4 clonotypes were shared across a few donors.

TCRdb keeps only in-frame clones here, not all; method: immunoSEQ multiplex PCR. The sample holds roughly 700,000 clones, approximately 79% seen once. V was cut by 0 bases and J by 7 bases, with 19 bases left in between. Germline V gene lookup returns CDR1 SGHRS and CDR2 YFSETQ. The CDR3 has 17 amino acids. On this clone: Its specificity is unknown. Possible read error: a much larger clone is one base away. The same CDR3 arises from other DNA sequences in this sample as well.

This TCR was recovered from a woman aged 30 to 39 in good health. Material for sequencing was memory CD4+ T cells sorted from blood. The subset was: CD45RA-negative fraction. The chain carries TRBV5-1 and TRBJ1-4; weak D call: TRBD1 (5 bases). Written as DNA, the CDR3 is TGCGCCAGCAGCTTGGGTATACGAACAGGCGACTCTGAAAAACTGTTTTTT. This encodes CASSLGIRTGDSEKLFF.